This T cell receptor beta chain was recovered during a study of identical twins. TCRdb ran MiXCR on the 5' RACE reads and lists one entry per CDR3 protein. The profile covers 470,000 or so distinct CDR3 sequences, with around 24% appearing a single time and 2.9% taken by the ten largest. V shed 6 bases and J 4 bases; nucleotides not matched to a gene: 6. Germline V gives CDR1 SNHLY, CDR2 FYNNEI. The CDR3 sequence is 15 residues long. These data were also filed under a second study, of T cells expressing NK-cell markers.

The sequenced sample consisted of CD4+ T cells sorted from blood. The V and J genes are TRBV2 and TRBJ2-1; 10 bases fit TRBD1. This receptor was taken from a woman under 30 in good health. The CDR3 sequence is CASSPDRGAYNEQFF. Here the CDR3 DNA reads TGTGCCAGCAGCCCGGACAGGGGGGCTTACAATGAGCAGTTCTTC.